This entry features one T cell receptor beta chain sequence. Its specificity is unknown. This record comes from a study of vaccination and CD4 T cells after COVID-19. Treatment meaning: 10-day PBMC culture with coronavirus spike peptide pools or control peptides (ViraFEST assay). Cultured CD4+ T cell DNA was sequenced using the Oncomine TCR Beta short-read assay. TCRdb processed the PCR reads anew with MiXCR; each CDR3 protein has one entry. This table has around 14,000 distinct CDR3 sequences, roughly 50% appearing once. This CDR3 is 15 amino acids long. Losses at the gene ends were 3 bases for V and 6 bases for J; bases not matched to a gene: 9. Per the germline V gene, CDR1 is DFQATT and CDR2 is SNEGSKA (reference sequence).

The chain joins TRBV20-1 to TRBJ2-7, with 12 bases aligning to TRBD1. Here the sequenced sample was CD4+ T cells from blood, cultured in vitro, taken before SARS-CoV-2 vaccination. The TCR sequence derives from a human donor who had recovered from COVID-19. This CDR3 is CSASHPGQGASEQYF. CDR3 coding DNA: TGCAGTGCTAGCCATCCGGGACAGGGGGCATCCGAGCAGTACTTC.